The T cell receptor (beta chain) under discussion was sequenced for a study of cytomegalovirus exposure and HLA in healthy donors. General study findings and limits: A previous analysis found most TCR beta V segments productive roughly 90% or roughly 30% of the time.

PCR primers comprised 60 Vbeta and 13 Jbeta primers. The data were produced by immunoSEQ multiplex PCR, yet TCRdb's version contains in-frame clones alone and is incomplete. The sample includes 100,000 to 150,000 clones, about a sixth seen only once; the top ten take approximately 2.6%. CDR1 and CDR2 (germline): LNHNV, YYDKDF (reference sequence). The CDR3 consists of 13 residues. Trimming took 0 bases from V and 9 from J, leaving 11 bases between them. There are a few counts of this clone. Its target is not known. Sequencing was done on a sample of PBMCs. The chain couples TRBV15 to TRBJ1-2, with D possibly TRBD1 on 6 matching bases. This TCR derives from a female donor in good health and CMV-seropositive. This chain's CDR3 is CATSREAGARYTF. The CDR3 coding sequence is TGTGCCACCAGCAGAGAGGCAGGGGCGCGCTACACCTTC.